These 5 T cell receptor beta chains originate from one sample sequenced in a study of regulatory T cells in long-lasting Graves disease. Noted time point: persistent/refractory GD, antithyroid drugs over 5 years with positive TRAb. PBMC RNA was the source of the TCR library. Both iRepertoire HTBI primers and Arm-PCR of CDR3 regions were used to build the TCR beta libraries. TCRdb ran MiXCR on the multiplex PCR reads and lists one entry per CDR3 protein. The data hold 400,000 to 500,000 distinct CDR3 sequences, with less than 25% observed a single time. Specimen: peripheral blood mononuclear cells (PBMCs), collected when the disease was refractory, from a patient treated with antithyroid drugs. These receptors were collected from a female donor with Graves disease.

This clonotype was counted at least ten times. The gene calls are TRBV28 and TRBJ1-2; the match to TRBD1 covers 8 bases. The J segment lost 8 bases and the V segment lost 8 bases, leaving 7 bases of the junction unmatched. Germline V gives CDR1 MDHEN, CDR2 SYDVKM. The CDR3 has 12 residues. The CDR3, as DNA: TGTGCCAGCCGGACAGGGATTATGGGCTACACCTTC. It specifies CASRTGIMGYTF.

This clonotype has a handful of counts. This chain uses TRBV24-1 with TRBJ2-3, with D perhaps being TRBD1 or TRBD2 (5 bases each). Germline V lookup: CDR1 KGHDR, CDR2 SFDVKD. With 4 bases removed from V and 2 bases from J, the gap between germline ends came to 15 bases. The CDR3 loop spans 16 amino acids. The DNA for the CDR3 is TGTGCCACCAGTGACCTTGGGGGATCCGACACAGATACGCAGTATTTT. Translation gives CATSDLGGSDTDTQYF.

The V call is TRBV30, the J call TRBJ2-7; 11 nucleotides line up with TRBD2. In germline, CDR1 is GTSNPN, CDR2 SVGIG (reference sequence). V was clipped by 3 bases and J by 3 bases; unmatched bases: 7. This CDR3 is 15 amino acids long. In DNA, the CDR3 is TGTGCCTGGAGATTACCGGGACTAGCGGACTACGAGCAGTACTTC. This translates into CAWRLPGLADYEQYF. Together with reference TRBV30 and TRBJ2-7, the CDR3 gives the full variable domain: SQTIHQWPATLVQPVGSPLSLECTVEGTSNPNLYWYRQAAGRGLQLLFYSVGIGQISSEVPQNLSASRPQDRQFILSSKKLLLSDSGFYLCAWRLPGLADYEQYFGPGTRLTVT.

This clonotype was seen a single time. The chain uses TRBV7-2 and TRBJ2-7, with a tentative D call TRBD1 (5 bases). V was pared by 5 bases and J by 4 bases, with 12 bases between. This CDR3 has 13 amino acids. Germline V lookup: CDR1 SGHTA, CDR2 FQGNSA. The CDR3 bases are TGTGCCAGCAGCCCGACAGACGCGTACGAGCAGTACTTC. Residues: CASSPTDAYEQYF.

This clonotype was seen more than once but under ten times. V and J are TRBV7-6 and TRBJ2-2; 10 nucleotides line up with TRBD2. Germline assignment: CDR1 SGHVS and CDR2 FNYEAQ. V shed 5 bases and J 4 bases; nucleotides not matched to a gene: 13. The CDR3 is made up of 18 amino acids. CDR3 sequence (DNA): TGTGCCAGCAGCCCTGAGGCTAGCGGGAGTTTAGGCACCGGGGAGCTGTTTTTT. Residues: CASSPEASGSLGTGELFF.